This T cell receptor (beta chain) was documented in a study of blood T cell repertoires in COVID-19. In germline, CDR1 is SGHRS, CDR2 YFSETQ. V was pared by 3 bases and J by 2 bases, with 8 bases between. This CDR3 region has 13 residues. Here immunoSEQ multiplex PCR was the method, and the copy in TCRdb shows in-frame clones only, minus some. The sample shows roughly 120,000 clones, roughly 85% of them seen only once. This chain links TRBV5-1 with TRBJ1-2, with D possibly matching TRBD1 (5 bases). The clonotype was recovered from a woman older than 75 with COVID-19, enrolled during active disease. Sequencing used peripheral blood. In nucleotides, the CDR3 is TGCGCCAGCAGCTATGACAGCAACTATGGCTACACCTTC. This translates into CASSYDSNYGYTF.